This T cell receptor (beta chain) was identified in a study of blood T cell repertoires in COVID-19. About the study: PBMCs, B-cell-depleted T cells, or T cells provided the cDNA or gDNA that made up the material.

J gave up 0 bases and V 10 bases, and 5 bases lay outside the gene matches. The V gene's germline CDR1 is MNHNY and CDR2 SVGAGI (reference sequence). The CDR3 loop spans 14 amino acids. In the original processing: By means of reference gene primer amplification, nucleated cell counts were estimated. Profiled with immunoSEQ multiplex PCR; TCRdb holds only in-frame clones, not every one. V, J and clone size were drawn from that table, and D and trimming were deduced from the DNA. Of 25,000 to 35,000 clones detected, approximately 86% appear once; the ten largest clones hold over 25%. This clonotype originated in a human donor in a cohort sampled during active COVID-19. Sequenced input: peripheral blood. V is TRBV6-6 and J is TRBJ1-5, with 8 bases identical to TRBD1. The CDR3 region is CATGQGYSNQPQHF. The CDR3 region has the DNA TGTGCCACAGGACAGGGCTATAGCAATCAGCCCCAGCATTTT.